The 22 T cell receptor beta chains presented below share a single source sample, sequenced in a study of graft-versus-host responses after intestinal transplantation. Antigens for these TCRs are unknown. Only in-frame clones appear in the TCRdb table, and some are missing; sequencing was by immunoSEQ multiplex PCR. The profile shows some 39,000 clones, about 96% of them singletons. Here the sequenced sample was unstimulated CD8+ T cells sorted from spleen or lymph node cells, taken before transplant. These receptors all come from a human donor who was the organ donor for an intestinal transplant.

This sequence joins TRBV27 and TRBJ1-1, with D possibly TRBD1 on 6 matching bases. From germline, CDR1 is MNHEY and CDR2 SMNVEV (reference sequence). Trimming took off 3 bases at V and 6 bases at J, with 14 bases between the two ends. The CDR3 totals 14 residues. The CDR3 protein is CASSLGGVVAEAFF. For the CDR3, the DNA is TGTGCCAGCAGTTTGGGGGGCGTCGTCGCTGAAGCTTTCTTT.

The rearrangement links TRBV19 to TRBJ2-2, with 12 nucleotides matching TRBD1. The V and J ends lost 6 bases and 3 bases, in that order; junction bases with no gene match: 11. This CDR3 is built from 18 residues. The germline V gene has CDR1 LNHDA and CDR2 SQIVND (reference sequence). CDR3 protein: CASRTRDRGQGHTGELFF. CDR3 DNA sequence: TGTGCCAGTAGAACTCGGGACAGGGGGCAAGGGCACACCGGGGAGCTGTTTTTT.

The chain is built from TRBV19 and TRBJ2-7, with 9 bases identical to TRBD1. Germline V gene sequence: CDR1 LNHDA, CDR2 SQIVND (reference sequence). V shed 8 bases, J shed 2 bases, and the junction held 7 bases outside the gene matches. CDR3 length: 14 residues. The CDR3 loop reads CASGQGPGTYEQYF. DNA of the CDR3: TGTGCCAGTGGACAGGGGCCAGGAACCTACGAGCAGTACTTC.

The J gene is TRBJ2-7, the V gene TRBV10-3, with 9 bases lining up with TRBD1. CDR3 length: 15 residues. The V segment lost 5 bases and the J segment 2 bases; nucleotides outside the gene matches: 7. Germline loops: CDR1 ENHRY, CDR2 SYGVKD. The CDR3: CAISNRDRAPYEQYF. The CDR3 DNA reads TGTGCCATCAGTAACCGGGACAGGGCACCCTACGAGCAGTACTTC.

The rearrangement links TRBV4-1 to TRBJ1-2, with a weak D call TRBD1 (6 bases). This CDR3 contains 17 residues. The V end was cut by 4 bases, the J end by 3 bases, with 21 bases between. Germline V gives CDR1 MGHRA, CDR2 YSYEKL. CDR3 in amino acids: CASSLSPKQGTYYGYTF. The DNA for the CDR3 is TGCGCCAGCAGCCTCAGCCCGAAACAGGGTACCTACTATGGCTACACCTTC.

This chain connects TRBV18 to TRBJ1-1; D might be TRBD1 (5 bases). CDR1 and CDR2 (germline): KGHSH, LQKENI. The CDR3 has 16 residues. Trimming removed 0 bases from V and 0 bases from J, with 11 bases in between. The CDR3 region has the DNA TGTGCCAGCTCACCACCACCGGGGGGGATGAACACTGAAGCTTTCTTT. Its protein is CASSPPPGGMNTEAFF.

The V and J genes are TRBV5-1 and TRBJ2-2; no reliable D call. The CDR3 loop spans 11 amino acids. Germline CDR1 and CDR2: SGHRS and YFSETQ. Deletions cut 1 base from V and 7 bases from J, with 2 bases between. CDR3 sequence (DNA): TGCGCCAGCAGCTTGTTCGGGGAGCTGTTTTTT. Its translation: CASSLFGELFF.

The chain is built from TRBV4-3 and TRBJ2-1; 11 nucleotides match TRBD2. In germline, CDR1 is LGHNA, CDR2 YSLEER. This CDR3 has 17 residues. V lost 0 bases to trimming and J lost 4 bases; unmatched junction nucleotides: 5. In DNA, the CDR3 is TGCGCCAGCAGCCAAGATATGGGACTAGCGGTATACAATGAGCAGTTCTTC. It yields the protein CASSQDMGLAVYNEQFF.

The chain employs TRBV7-2 and TRBJ1-1; D is ambiguous. The V gene lost 3 bases and the J gene lost 10 bases, with 9 bases spanning the gap. The germline CDR1 and CDR2 sequences are SGHTA and FQGNSA. CDR3 length equals 11 residues. DNA for the CDR3: TGTGCCAGCAGCTTCGCAGGTGGAGCTTTCTTT. It specifies CASSFAGGAFF.

The chain recombines TRBV4-3 with TRBJ2-7, with 9 bases that match TRBD2. CDR1 LGHNA and CDR2 YSLEER come from the germline V gene. The CDR3 covers 16 residues. The V segment lost 0 bases and the J segment 4 bases; nucleotides outside the gene matches: 7. The chain's CDR3 is CASSQDVSGGLYEQYF. CDR3 bases: TGCGCCAGCAGCCAAGATGTTAGCGGGGGCCTTTACGAGCAGTACTTC.

This chain links TRBV4-3 with TRBJ2-1, with unresolved D. Trimming pared 1 base from V and 7 bases from J, leaving 8 bases between. CDR1 LGHNA and CDR2 YSLEER come from the germline V gene. The CDR3 runs 13 residues. DNA for the CDR3: TGCGCCAGCAGCCAAGGCCTGGCGAATGAGCAGTTCTTC. This encodes CASSQGLANEQFF.

The chain employs TRBV7-9 and TRBJ1-4, with a weak D call TRBD1 (6 bases). Trimming removed 5 bases at V and 6 bases at J, with 16 bases between. This CDR3 region has 15 residues. Germline V gene lookup returns CDR1 SEHNR and CDR2 FQNEAQ (reference sequence). The chain's CDR3 is CASSTTGSGDEKLFF. The CDR3 DNA sequence: TGTGCCAGCAGCACCACAGGGAGTGGGGATGAAAAACTGTTTTTT.

This chain connects TRBV4-1 to TRBJ1-1; TRBD1 might be the D (6 bases). Deletions cut 0 bases from V and 4 bases from J, with 18 bases between. Looked up from germline, CDR1 is MGHRA and CDR2 is YSYEKL. CDR3 length equals 17 residues. The CDR3 reads CASSQEPGGSGSTEAFF. For the CDR3, the DNA is TGCGCCAGCAGCCAAGAACCCGGGGGCAGCGGGAGCACTGAAGCTTTCTTT.

The gene calls are TRBV28 and TRBJ2-3; 8 bases agree with TRBD1. The germline gives CDR1 MDHEN, CDR2 SYDVKM. Trimming removed 6 bases from V and 3 bases from J; junction bases left unmatched: 8. The CDR3 consists of 15 residues. The CDR3 protein is CASRPGQAFTDTQYF. CDR3 coding DNA: TGTGCCAGCAGACCGGGACAGGCGTTTACAGATACGCAGTATTTT.

This clone has a single count. The chain joins TRBV6-5 to TRBJ2-3; D is unclear. CDR1 and CDR2 (germline): MNHEY, SVGAGI. V lost 1 base, J lost 3 bases, and 5 bases lay in between. The CDR3 extends over 13 amino acids. CDR3 loop: CASSYFATDTQYF. The CDR3 DNA is TGTGCCAGCAGTTACTTTGCAACAGATACGCAGTATTTT.

The V call is TRBV11-3, the J call TRBJ2-1; D may match TRBD1 or TRBD2 (6 bases each). CDR3 length equals 16 residues. CDR1 and CDR2 from the germline V gene are SGHNT and YENEEA. Trimming shortened V by 4 bases and J by 2 bases, and 15 bases separated the two germline ends. The CDR3 region has the DNA TGTGCCAGCAGCTCCCAGTGGGGGGCCCCCTACAATGAGCAGTTCTTC. Its protein is CASSSQWGAPYNEQFF. The full variable domain, rest sourced from reference TRBV11-3 and TRBJ2-1, is EAGVVQSPRYKIIEKKQPVAFWCNPISGHNTLYWYLQNLGQGPELLIRYENEEAVDDSQLPKDRFSAERLKGVDSTLKIQPAELGDSAVYLCASSSQWGAPYNEQFFGPGTRLTVL.

V usage is TRBV6-6 and J usage is TRBJ2-3, with D unresolved. The CDR3 runs to 11 residues. Between the trimmed V and J ends, which lost 8 bases and 2 bases, there was a span of 5 bases. Germline V lookup: CDR1 MNHNY, CDR2 SVGAGI (reference sequence). CDR3 nucleotides: TGTGCCAGCCAGTACACAGATACGCAGTATTTT. Amino acids: CASQYTDTQYF.

The J gene is TRBJ2-3, the V gene TRBV7-9; D perhaps matches TRBD2 (6 bases). Trimming left V 4 bases short and J 4 bases short, with 18 bases between. Looked up from germline, CDR1 is SEHNR and CDR2 is FQNEAQ (reference sequence). The CDR3 loop spans 16 amino acids. CDR3 nucleotide sequence: TGTGCCAGCAGCTACCAGGACTTTGTAGCGGCAGATACGCAGTATTTT. Its translation is CASSYQDFVAADTQYF.

The J gene is TRBJ2-7, the V gene TRBV5-1, with 9 bases identical to TRBD1. The J segment lost 5 bases and the V segment lost 4 bases, leaving 13 bases of the junction unmatched. Per the germline V gene, CDR1 is SGHRS and CDR2 is YFSETQ. The CDR3 covers 16 residues. The CDR3 spells CASSSPPGQGVDEQYF. The CDR3 DNA is TGCGCCAGCAGCAGTCCACCGGGACAGGGCGTAGACGAGCAGTACTTC.

The chain has TRBV6-5 and TRBJ1-1; 7 nucleotides align to TRBD1. Germline V gene lookup returns CDR1 MNHEY and CDR2 SVGAGI. V dropped 4 bases and J dropped 6; count of bases not matched to a gene: 14. There are 16 residues in the CDR3. CDR3 protein: CASSFDRVEGDAEAFF. Written as DNA, the CDR3 is TGTGCCAGCAGTTTCGACAGGGTAGAAGGGGACGCTGAAGCTTTCTTT.

This clone was counted once. The rearrangement links TRBV4-1 to TRBJ1-2, with no clear D. Trimming shortened V by 0 bases and J by 5 bases, and 10 bases separated the two germline ends. CDR3 size: 14 residues. CDR1 MGHRA and CDR2 YSYEKL come from the germline V gene. CDR3 protein: CASSQDTRVYGYTF. Written as DNA, the CDR3 is TGCGCCAGCAGCCAAGATACGAGGGTTTATGGCTACACCTTC.

The V call is TRBV27, the J call TRBJ2-7; 8 bases map to TRBD1. Germline V lookup: CDR1 MNHEY, CDR2 SMNVEV (reference sequence). This CDR3 comprises 14 residues. J gave up 5 bases and V 7 bases, and 10 bases lay outside the gene matches. This CDR3 is CASTAGTGGHEQYF. The DNA of the CDR3 is TGTGCCAGCACCGCGGGGACAGGCGGCCACGAGCAGTACTTC.